This T cell receptor beta chain is from a study of T cell repertoires in cytomegalovirus infection. Study background: TCR beta signatures that were public indicated CMV infection and matching HLA type.

TCRdb ran MiXCR on the reads and lists one entry per CDR3 protein. The table includes fewer than 200,000 distinct CDR3 sequences, approximately 20% detected once. Study-wide results and limits: Adding up the frequency of public TCR beta families identified people who carried CMV plus the relevant HLA. The study found HLA-C-restricted CMV-specific TCR beta clonotypes dominating the ex vivo response.

This clonotype was observed at least ten times. The target antigen is unknown. Unmatched junction bases numbered 5, after V lost 3 bases and J lost 4 bases. This CDR3 is 14 amino acids long. Per germline, CDR1 SGHTA and CDR2 FQGTGA. The chain has TRBV7-3 and TRBJ2-5; 7 bases fit TRBD2. Sequencing used PBMCs. This clonotype originated in a human donor in good health (CMV status not recorded). Some clones in this sample may be carry-over from other donors' samples. The DNA of the CDR3 is TGTGCCAGCAGCTTGTCGGGAGGAACAGAGACCCAGTACTTC. Translation gives CASSLSGGTETQYF.